Below, 27 T cell receptor beta chains from the same sample are listed, as sequenced in a study of PD-L1 blockade in urothelial cancer. Repertoires were generated with immunoSEQ multiplex PCR, while TCRdb's copy carries only in-frame clones and drops some. Counted here are 50,000 or so clones, approximately 84% occurring once; the ten biggest clones make up roughly 16%. The input for sequencing was PBMCs, taken around atezolizumab (anti-PD-L1) treatment. The receptors come from a man in his fifties or sixties with urothelial cancer.

V and J are TRBV25-1 and TRBJ1-1, with 10 bases lining up with TRBD1. V was pared by 4 bases and J by 5 bases, with 4 bases of the junction left unmatched. The length of the CDR3 is 14 residues. Germline values: CDR1 MGHDK, CDR2 SYGVNS. The CDR3 reads CASSGGQGGTEAFF. CDR3 in DNA: TGTGCCAGCAGTGGTGGACAGGGGGGGACTGAAGCTTTCTTT.

The chain has TRBV4-1 and TRBJ1-2, with a possible D match to TRBD1 (5 bases). The CDR3 totals 15 residues. V was clipped by 0 bases and J by 7 bases, with 15 bases between them. Germline values: CDR1 MGHRA, CDR2 YSYEKL. The CDR3 protein is CASSQEDPGRGGYTF. The CDR3 bases are TGCGCCAGCAGCCAAGAAGACCCAGGGAGGGGTGGCTACACCTTC.

The chain combines TRBV5-1 with TRBJ1-4; weak D call: TRBD1 (6 bases). The CDR3 spans 15 residues. Germline V gene lookup returns CDR1 SGHRS and CDR2 YFSETQ. V was trimmed by 4 bases and J by 4 bases, leaving 14 bases between them. The CDR3 loop is CASSPRGGDNEKLFF. The DNA for the CDR3 is TGCGCCAGCAGCCCCCGAGGGGGTGATAATGAAAAACTGTTTTTT. The whole variable domain, filled in from reference TRBV5-1 and TRBJ1-4, reads KAGVTQTPRYLIKTRGQQVTLSCSPISGHRSVSWYQQTPGQGLQFLFEYFSETQRNKGNFPGRFSGRQFSNSRSEMNVSTLELGDSALYLCASSPRGGDNEKLFFGSGTQLSVL.

The rearrangement links TRBV11-3 to TRBJ1-1; D might be TRBD1 (6 bases). This CDR3 comprises 14 residues. V dropped 1 base and J dropped 4 bases, with 10 bases sitting between them. CDR1 is SGHNT, CDR2 YENEEA, per germline. Here the CDR3 reads CASSLVQGSTEAFF. CDR3 sequence (DNA): TGTGCCAGCAGCTTAGTCCAGGGGTCCACTGAAGCTTTCTTT.

V is TRBV9 and J is TRBJ2-2; D remains unclear. CDR3 length: 14 amino acids. Per the germline V gene, CDR1 is SGDLS and CDR2 is YYNGEE. Trimming pared 1 base from V and 3 bases from J, leaving 7 bases between. This CDR3 reads CASSVRTHTGELFF. CDR3 in DNA: TGTGCCAGCAGCGTACGAACTCACACCGGGGAGCTGTTTTTT.

The chain links TRBV11-2 to TRBJ1-1; D not certain. Trimming shortened V by 1 base and J by 7 bases, and 10 bases separated the two germline ends. CDR3 length: 13 amino acids. In germline, CDR1 is SGHAT, CDR2 FQNNGV. CDR3 in DNA: TGTGCCAGCAGCTTAGCCCGAACAGTTGAAGCTTTCTTT. It yields the protein CASSLARTVEAFF.

The chain carries TRBV2 and TRBJ1-2, with 9 positions matching TRBD1. V lost 6 bases to trimming and J lost 0 bases; unmatched junction nucleotides: 5. The CDR3 has 15 amino acids. CDR1 is SNHLY, CDR2 FYNNEI, per germline. The CDR3 protein is CASSKQGASNYGYTF. CDR3 sequence (DNA): TGTGCCAGCAGCAAACAGGGGGCCTCTAACTATGGCTACACCTTC.

The chain combines TRBV7-2 with TRBJ2-7; D ambiguous. The CDR3 length is 14 residues. V was trimmed by 5 bases and J by 7 bases, leaving 18 bases between them. Germline CDR1 reads SGHTA; CDR2 reads FQGNSA. Here the CDR3 reads CASSHDWPKMEQYF. CDR3 nucleotide sequence: TGTGCCAGCAGCCACGACTGGCCCAAGATGGAGCAGTACTTC.

The rearrangement joins TRBV5-6 to TRBJ2-7; D is ambiguous. The CDR3 contains 13 residues. Between the trimmed V and J ends, which lost 4 bases and 9 bases, there was a span of 17 bases. Per the germline V gene, CDR1 is SGHDT and CDR2 is YYEEEE. CDR3 nucleotide sequence: TGTGCCAGCAGCCCCTCAGGCACATCTGGGCAGTACTTC. It translates to CASSPSGTSGQYF.

The V and J genes are TRBV9 and TRBJ2-2, with D unresolved. V was shortened by 3 bases and J by 5 bases, with 5 bases between the two germline ends. Germline V gene lookup returns CDR1 SGDLS and CDR2 YYNGEE. CDR3 length: 12 residues. The CDR3 protein is CASSAQTGELFF. CDR3 in DNA: TGTGCCAGCAGCGCACAAACCGGGGAGCTGTTTTTT.

The CDR3 bases are TGTGCAAGTCGCCCGCGGGGGCCAGATACGCAGTATTTT. Protein: CASRPRGPDTQYF. This chain connects TRBV12-2 to TRBJ2-3; the table's TRBD2 call for D was not verified on the DNA. TRBV12-2 is classified as a pseudogene. CDR3 length equals 13 residues.

The chain recombines TRBV11-2 with TRBJ2-7, with 8 bases that match TRBD2. Germline loops: CDR1 SGHAT, CDR2 FQNNGV. The V and J ends lost 6 bases and 5 bases, in that order; junction bases with no gene match: 6. The CDR3 has 13 amino acids. CDR3 loop: CASRGLVTHEQYF. CDR3 in DNA: TGTGCCAGCAGGGGACTAGTTACCCACGAGCAGTACTTC.

This chain uses TRBV29-1 with TRBJ1-5, with TRBD1 matching 7 bases. CDR1 and CDR2 from the germline V gene are SQVTM and ANQGSEA. CDR3 length equals 13 residues. V lost 4 bases and J lost 4; bases outside the gene matches: 4. CDR3 protein: CSVGDSPNQPQHF. The DNA for the CDR3 is TGCAGCGTTGGGGACAGCCCAAATCAGCCCCAGCATTTT.

The chain joins TRBV11-2 to TRBJ1-4; TRBD1 is a possible D gene (5 bases). V was trimmed by 2 bases and J by 8 bases, leaving 12 bases between them. The CDR3 has 14 residues. Germline assignment: CDR1 SGHAT and CDR2 FQNNGV. The DNA of the CDR3 is TGTGCCAGCAGCTTACTCCCGGGACTAGAAAAACTGTTTTTT. It translates to CASSLLPGLEKLFF.

This clone was counted once. CDR3 in DNA: TGCGCCAGCAGCCAAGCTCCCGAGAGCTCCTACGAGCAGTACTTC. Encoded protein: CASSQAPESSYEQYF. V is TRBV4-1 and J is TRBJ2-7; the D is unclear. The V gene's germline CDR1 is MGHRA and CDR2 YSYEKL. The V and J ends lost 1 base and 0 bases respectively, with 10 bases between them. This CDR3 region has 15 residues.

The chain links TRBV5-1 to TRBJ2-3; 9 bases are shared with TRBD2. Germline-derived CDR1 and CDR2 are SGHRS and YFSETQ. This CDR3 is 15 amino acids long. After removal of 3 bases from V and 5 bases from J, the junction contained 7 bases not matched to a gene. The CDR3 DNA sequence: TGCGCCAGCAGCTGGGAGCGGGGGGAGGAAGATACGCAGTATTTT. This codes for CASSWERGEEDTQYF. Full variable domain (missing parts from reference TRBV5-1 and TRBJ2-3): KAGVTQTPRYLIKTRGQQVTLSCSPISGHRSVSWYQQTPGQGLQFLFEYFSETQRNKGNFPGRFSGRQFSNSRSEMNVSTLELGDSALYLCASSWERGEEDTQYFGPGTRLTVL.

The rearrangement uses TRBV18 and TRBJ1-6; D is ambiguous. The CDR3 has 11 amino acids. Germline-derived CDR1 and CDR2 are KGHSH and LQKENI. Trimming removed 5 bases at V and 7 bases at J, with 3 bases between. CDR3 bases: TGTGCCAGCTCATCAAATTCACCCCTCCACTTT. Translation gives CASSSNSPLHF.

The chain combines TRBV5-1 with TRBJ2-7, with TRBD2 as a possible D gene (6 bases). The V gene's germline CDR1 is SGHRS and CDR2 YFSETQ. The CDR3 extends over 14 amino acids. The germline V and J ends were trimmed by 0 bases and 4 bases, with 11 bases remaining between them. This CDR3 reads CASSLVPSAYEQYF. CDR3 in DNA: TGCGCCAGCAGCTTGGTTCCTAGCGCATACGAGCAGTACTTC.

The rearrangement links TRBV5-8 to TRBJ1-5; D is undetermined. The CDR3 is 16 residues long. V lost 2 bases and J lost 0, with 12 bases in between. From germline, CDR1 is SGHTS and CDR2 YDEGEE. CDR3 residues: CASSFHIRSSNQPQHF. Written as DNA, the CDR3 is TGTGCCAGCAGCTTCCACATCCGATCTAGCAATCAGCCCCAGCATTTT.

The CDR3, as DNA: TGTGCCAGCTCCGGCCTCGGAGGGGTGAACACCGGGGAGCTGTTTTTT. Protein sequence: CASSGLGGVNTGELFF. This chain connects TRBV18 to TRBJ2-2; tentatively, D is TRBD2 (6 bases). V was pared by 6 bases and J by 1 base, with 15 bases between. CDR1 is KGHSH and CDR2 is LQKENI in the germline V gene. This CDR3 contains 16 residues.

J is TRBJ2-1 and V is TRBV11-3, with 13 bases matching TRBD2. Trimming took 3 bases from V and 8 from J; bases not matched to a gene: 4. Germline V gives CDR1 SGHNT, CDR2 YENEEA. This CDR3 has 15 residues. CDR3 protein: CASSLGLAGRDEQFF. Here the CDR3 DNA reads TGTGCCAGCAGCTTGGGACTAGCGGGGAGGGATGAGCAGTTCTTC.

The chain has TRBV6-1 and TRBJ1-1; weak D call: TRBD1 (5 bases). Germline CDR1 and CDR2: MNHNS and SASEGT. The CDR3 contains 13 residues. Trimming stripped 5 bases from V and 4 bases from J, with 11 bases between. This CDR3 reads CASSLGGRTEAFF. In DNA form, the CDR3 reads TGTGCCAGCAGTTTGGGGGGACGCACTGAAGCTTTCTTT.

Only one count was recorded for this clone. As DNA, the CDR3 is TGTGCCAGCAGCAAAGCGCAGGACAGGGGGGGTTGGACTGAAGCTTTCTTT. Its protein is CASSKAQDRGGWTEAFF. The chain is built from TRBV21-1 and TRBJ1-1; the table's TRBD1 call for D was not verified on the DNA. TRBV21-1 is deemed a pseudogene. The CDR3 totals 17 residues.

The chain has TRBV6-1 and TRBJ2-7; 9 nucleotides match TRBD1. The germline gives CDR1 MNHNS, CDR2 SASEGT. The CDR3 has 14 residues. V trimming: 6 bases; J trimming: 6 bases; junction bases outside the gene matches: 9. The CDR3 here is CASSTGTGPLEQYF. CDR3 nucleotides: TGTGCCAGCAGCACCGGGACAGGGCCCCTCGAGCAGTACTTC.

V gene TRBV7-9 combines with J gene TRBJ2-7; D uncertain. The CDR3 loop spans 12 amino acids. CDR1 is SEHNR, CDR2 FQNEAQ, per germline (reference sequence). The ends were cut back, 2 bases at V and 2 bases at J, with 4 bases in the middle. The CDR3 nucleotides are TGTGCCAGCAGCTTAACACCCTACGAGCAGTACTTC. Protein product: CASSLTPYEQYF.

The chain links TRBV7-8 to TRBJ1-2, with a possible D match to TRBD1 (5 bases). Germline V gene lookup returns CDR1 SGHVS and CDR2 FQNEAQ. The CDR3 has 14 residues. Deletions cut 5 bases from V and 8 bases from J, with 18 bases between. CDR3 DNA sequence: TGTGCCAGCAGCACAAGGCCAGGGATCCTCGGCTACACCTTC. Protein sequence: CASSTRPGILGYTF.

The J gene is TRBJ1-2, the V gene TRBV6-5; tentative D call: TRBD1 (5 bases). CDR1 is MNHEY, CDR2 SVGAGI, per germline. The CDR3 is 12 amino acids. V lost 6 bases and J lost 2, with 7 bases in between. Here the CDR3 reads CASRDTNYGYTF. DNA for the CDR3: TGTGCCAGCAGGGACACAAACTATGGCTACACCTTC.